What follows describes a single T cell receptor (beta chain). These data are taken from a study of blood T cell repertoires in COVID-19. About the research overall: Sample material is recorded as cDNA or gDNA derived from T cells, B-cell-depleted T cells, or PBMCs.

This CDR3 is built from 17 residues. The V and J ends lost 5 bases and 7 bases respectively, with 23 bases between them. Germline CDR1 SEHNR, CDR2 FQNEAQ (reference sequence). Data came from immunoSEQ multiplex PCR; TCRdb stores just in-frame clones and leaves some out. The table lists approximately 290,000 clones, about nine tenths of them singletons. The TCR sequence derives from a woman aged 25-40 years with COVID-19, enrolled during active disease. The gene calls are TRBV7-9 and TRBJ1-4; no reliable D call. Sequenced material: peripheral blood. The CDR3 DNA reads TGTGCCAGCAGCGGATCGCCCTTAGGTTGGGAGCCTGAAAAACTGTTTTTT. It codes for CASSGSPLGWEPEKLFF.